The 22 T cell receptor beta chains below come from one sample, sequenced in a study of blood T cell repertoires in COVID-19. Only in-frame clones appear in the TCRdb table, and some are missing; sequencing was by immunoSEQ multiplex PCR. The table lists 150,000 or so clones, 79% of them singletons. The source material was peripheral blood. The source is a woman aged 55-75 years with COVID-19, enrolled during active disease.

The rearrangement links TRBV18 to TRBJ1-6; D might be TRBD1 (6 bases). Deletions cut 0 bases from V and 9 bases from J, with 15 bases between. The CDR3 runs to 16 residues. Germline V gene data show CDR1 as KGHSH and CDR2 as LQKENI. The CDR3 is CASSPPVRGRSSPLHF. The CDR3 bases are TGTGCCAGCTCACCACCGGTGCGGGGGCGAAGTTCACCCCTCCACTTT. Full variable domain (rest looked up from reference TRBV18 and TRBJ1-6): NAGVMQNPRHLVRRRGQEARLRCSPMKGHSHVYWYRQLPEEGLKFMVYLQKENIIDESGMPKERFSAEFPKEGPSILRIQQVVRGDSAAYFCASSPPVRGRSSPLHFGNGTRLTVT.

The rearrangement links TRBV6-1 to TRBJ2-1; possible D gene TRBD2, 6 bases. Germline V gene lookup returns CDR1 MNHNS and CDR2 SASEGT. This CDR3 is 17 amino acids long. The ends were cut back, 3 bases at V and 7 bases at J, with 22 bases in the middle. CDR3 protein: CASSDYSGLRVRNEQFF. Written as DNA, the CDR3 is TGTGCCAGCAGTGATTATAGCGGACTCAGAGTCAGGAATGAGCAGTTCTTC.

J is TRBJ1-2 and V is TRBV2; D unclear. CDR3 length: 13 amino acids. The germline gives CDR1 SNHLY, CDR2 FYNNEI. Trimming took off 7 bases at V and 2 bases at J, with 11 bases between the two ends. CDR3 DNA sequence: TGTGCCAGCACGATGATAGTCAACTATGGCTACACCTTC. This encodes CASTMIVNYGYTF.

This chain joins TRBV16 and TRBJ2-5; 8 bases align to TRBD1. Germline trimming cut 4 bases from V and 5 bases from J; bases unmatched to any gene: 6. Looked up from germline, CDR1 is KGHSY and CDR2 is FQNENV. CDR3 size: 14 residues. This chain's CDR3 is CASSLGQAGETQYF. CDR3 nucleotide sequence: TGTGCCAGCAGCCTGGGACAGGCAGGGGAGACCCAGTACTTC.

J is TRBJ1-4 and V is TRBV18, with D perhaps matching TRBD1 (5 bases). The CDR3 has 14 residues. Trimming pared 3 bases from V and 5 bases from J, leaving 10 bases between. Germline V CDR1 and CDR2: KGHSH, LQKENI. The CDR3: CASSPTASNEKLFF. The CDR3 region has the DNA TGTGCCAGCTCACCGACAGCATCCAATGAAAAACTGTTTTTT.

This clone has at least ten counts. The chain is built from TRBV2 and TRBJ1-5; 7 bases fit TRBD1. Germline-derived CDR1 and CDR2 are SNHLY and FYNNEI. This CDR3 is built from 15 residues. V was clipped by 5 bases and J by 4 bases; unmatched bases: 8. CDR3 nucleotides: TGTGCCAGCAGTCTGGACCGGACAGGAAATCAGCCCCAGCATTTT. Translating it yields CASSLDRTGNQPQHF.

The J gene is TRBJ2-7, the V gene TRBV7-2; 7 bases align to TRBD2. CDR3 length: 19 amino acids. CDR1 and CDR2 (germline): SGHTA, FQGNSA. Trimming at V came to 0 bases and at J to 5 bases, leaving 19 bases not matched to a gene. CDR3 sequence: CASSLAGLSAAGVGDEQYF. The DNA for the CDR3 is TGTGCCAGCAGCTTAGCGGGACTCTCGGCGGCGGGAGTAGGCGACGAGCAGTACTTC.

The rearrangement links TRBV2 to TRBJ1-2; 8 positions agree with TRBD1. Germline CDR1 and CDR2: SNHLY and FYNNEI. The J segment lost 3 bases and the V segment lost 9 bases, leaving 6 bases of the junction unmatched. The CDR3 covers 13 residues. The DNA for the CDR3 is TGTGCCAGTCAGATACAGGGGGACTATGGCTACACCTTC. Protein product: CASQIQGDYGYTF.

The chain uses TRBV18 and TRBJ2-7, with D tentatively TRBD1 (6 bases). The CDR3 contains 18 residues. With 3 bases removed from V and 3 bases from J, the gap between germline ends came to 24 bases. Germline CDR1 is KGHSH and CDR2 is LQKENI. The CDR3 nucleotides are TGTGCCAGCTCACCTCTTCGGACAGCTCCGAATTACTTCTACGAGCAGTACGTC. Protein sequence: CASSPLRTAPNYFYEQYV.

V gene TRBV7-3 combines with J gene TRBJ1-3, with 10 bases lining up with TRBD1. Trimming removed 3 bases from V and 8 bases from J; junction bases left unmatched: 4. Germline V CDR1 and CDR2: SGHTA, FQGTGA. This CDR3 region has 14 residues. The CDR3 coding sequence is TGTGCCAGCAGCTTGACAGGGGGCGTAGACACCATATATTTT. This translates into CASSLTGGVDTIYF.

The sample holds a few counts of this clone. CDR3 loop: CASSLALTAPGEQYF. DNA for the CDR3: TGTGCCAGCAGCTTAGCGCTCACAGCTCCGGGGGAGCAGTACTTC. The chain has TRBV7-9 and TRBJ2-7; D may be TRBD2 (5 bases). CDR1 and CDR2 (germline): SEHNR, FQNEAQ (reference sequence). This CDR3 region has 15 residues. Trimming took off 0 bases at V and 7 bases at J, with 16 bases between the two ends.

V and J are TRBV28 and TRBJ2-3; TRBD1 aligns across 8 bases. V trimming: 3 bases; J trimming: 0 bases; junction bases outside the gene matches: 5. Germline loops: CDR1 MDHEN, CDR2 SYDVKM. This CDR3 is 16 amino acids long. CDR3 protein: CASSLQGASSTDTQYF. The CDR3 DNA sequence: TGTGCCAGCAGTTTGCAGGGGGCTAGTAGCACAGATACGCAGTATTTT.

V is TRBV11-2 and J is TRBJ2-2, with 12 bases identical to TRBD2. V lost 7 bases and J lost 5; bases outside the gene matches: 11. CDR1 and CDR2 from the germline V gene are SGHAT and FQNNGV. The CDR3 is 17 residues long. CDR3 coding DNA: TGTGCCAGCACCAAATCACTAGCGGGGGGTCGTACCGGGGAGCTGTTTTTT. It is translated as CASTKSLAGGRTGELFF.

The chain has TRBV5-1 and TRBJ2-5, with 7 bases matching TRBD2. The CDR3 length is 16 residues. V lost 2 bases, J lost 5 bases, and 12 bases stayed unmatched. Germline lookup yields CDR1 SGHRS and CDR2 YFSETQ. This chain's CDR3 is CASSFDEGGPSETQYF. DNA of the CDR3: TGCGCCAGCAGCTTTGACGAGGGAGGGCCCTCGGAGACCCAGTACTTC.

The chain carries TRBV10-1 and TRBJ2-5; no clear D. V was shortened by 3 bases and J by 0 bases, with 5 bases between the two germline ends. Germline V gives CDR1 WNHNN, CDR2 SYGVQD (reference sequence). The CDR3 totals 13 residues. CDR3 coding DNA: TGCGCCAGCAGTGAAGAGAACCAAGAGACCCAGTACTTC. Its translation: CASSEENQETQYF.

This clone was detected only once. The rearrangement links TRBV7-2 to TRBJ2-3; 12 nucleotides agree with TRBD2. J was trimmed by 5 bases and V by 3 bases; bases with no gene match: 12. This CDR3 contains 18 residues. Per the germline V gene, CDR1 is SGHTA and CDR2 is FQGNSA. The CDR3 nucleotides are TGTGCCAGCAGCTTCCCCAACATACTAGCGGGAGGTCGAGATACGCAGTATTTT. This encodes CASSFPNILAGGRDTQYF. The variable domain in full, with the rest retrieved from reference TRBV7-2 and TRBJ2-3, is GAGVSQSPSNKVTEKGKDVELRCDPISGHTALYWYRQSLGQGLEFLIYFQGNSAPDKSGLPSDRFSAERTGGSVSTLTIQRTQQEDSAVYLCASSFPNILAGGRDTQYFGPGTRLTVL.

The V gene is TRBV5-1, the J gene TRBJ2-2, with D possibly being TRBD1 (6 bases). Germline-derived CDR1 and CDR2 are SGHRS and YFSETQ. The CDR3 consists of 13 residues. The V gene lost 4 bases and the J gene lost 3 bases, with 7 bases spanning the gap. The CDR3 loop reads CASSAGDTGELFF. The CDR3 coding sequence is TGCGCCAGCAGCGCAGGGGACACCGGGGAGCTGTTTTTT. The full variable domain, its missing parts supplied by reference TRBV5-1 and TRBJ2-2, is KAGVTQTPRYLIKTRGQQVTLSCSPISGHRSVSWYQQTPGQGLQFLFEYFSETQRNKGNFPGRFSGRQFSNSRSEMNVSTLELGDSALYLCASSAGDTGELFFGEGSRLTVL.

This rearrangement joins TRBV7-3 to TRBJ2-5, with a weak D call TRBD2 (5 bases). The V gene lost 5 bases and the J gene lost 2 bases, with 9 bases spanning the gap. Germline V CDR1 and CDR2: SGHTA, FQGTGA. The CDR3 sequence is 13 residues long. The CDR3 loop is CASSVGAQETQYF. The CDR3 DNA reads as TGTGCCAGCAGCGTGGGAGCGCAAGAGACCCAGTACTTC.

This clone was recorded at least ten times. The chain uses TRBV7-9 and TRBJ2-1; TRBD2 agrees at 8 bases. V was pared by 4 bases and J by 2 bases, with 13 bases of the junction left unmatched. CDR3 length: 18 residues. Germline V gene sequence: CDR1 SEHNR, CDR2 FQNEAQ (reference sequence). The CDR3 reads CASSWMGKSGSTYNEQFF. The CDR3, as DNA: TGTGCCAGCAGCTGGATGGGGAAAAGCGGGAGCACCTACAATGAGCAGTTCTTC.

In this sample, this clone turned up once. The chain is built from TRBV27 and TRBJ2-5; 12 bases fit TRBD2. The CDR3 totals 17 residues. V gave up 0 bases and J gave up 4 bases; unmatched junction bases: 6. Germline loops: CDR1 MNHEY, CDR2 SMNVEV (reference sequence). CDR3 DNA sequence: TGTGCCAGCAGTTTATCGCGTCCGGGACTAGCGGGAGAGACCCAGTACTTC. It specifies CASSLSRPGLAGETQYF.

The rearrangement uses TRBV5-1 and TRBJ1-1; possibly TRBD1 for D (5 bases). Germline assignment: CDR1 SGHRS and CDR2 YFSETQ. V was clipped by 5 bases and J by 2 bases, with 19 bases between them. The CDR3 loop spans 16 amino acids. The chain's CDR3 is CASRADPGQLNTEAFF. CDR3 in DNA: TGCGCCAGCAGAGCTGACCCCGGACAACTAAACACTGAAGCTTTCTTT.

The chain carries TRBV7-8 and TRBJ2-2; weak D call: TRBD1 (6 bases). The CDR3 is 15 residues long. Germline V CDR1 and CDR2: SGHVS, FQNEAQ. V was cut by 7 bases and J by 4 bases, with 16 bases left in between. The CDR3 sequence: CASTLPQGRTGELFF. The CDR3 bases are TGTGCCAGCACACTACCCCAGGGGCGCACCGGGGAGCTGTTTTTT.